This T cell receptor beta chain was obtained from a study of T-cell reconstitution after alpha-beta-depleted transplantation in children. Per the germline V gene, CDR1 is MNHEY and CDR2 is SMNVEV (reference sequence). V lost 7 bases and J lost 1, with 10 bases in between. The CDR3 runs to 14 residues. TCRbeta library construction was performed incorporating unique molecular identifiers. TCRdb called the PCR reads again in MiXCR, with one record for every CDR3 protein. The sample shows hundreds of thousands of distinct CDR3 sequences, 10% to 15% of them seen only once. The TCR sequence derives from a male patient between 5 and 17 years old who had a stem cell transplant for acute myeloid leukemia, so the T cells may come from the graft donor. The sample here was PBMCs, mostly from graft donor cells, taken 360 days after TCRalphabeta/CD19-depleted stem cell transplant. The chain has TRBV27 and TRBJ1-4; a possible D gene is TRBD1 (6 bases). CDR3 sequence reads: CASTPGQTNEKLFF. The CDR3 DNA is TGTGCCAGCACACCGGGACAAACTAATGAAAAACTGTTTTTT.